This T cell receptor beta chain is drawn from a study of blood T cell repertoires in COVID-19. Study-level background: The analysed material was cDNA or gDNA that came from T cells, B-cell-depleted T cells, or PBMCs.

Original data processing: It was from reference gene primer amplification that nucleated cell counts were estimated. Clones were sequenced by immunoSEQ multiplex PCR, and TCRdb holds only the in-frame ones, with some missing. V and J calls and clone size are copied from that table; D and trimming were computed from the DNA. Of roughly 350,000 clones detected, about nine tenths appear once; the ten largest clones hold roughly 6.6%. Followed longitudinally, the Seattle patients had been enrolled during active infection. Sequencing was done on a sample of peripheral blood. This sequence was found in a woman between 65 and 79 years old with COVID-19, enrolled during active disease.

This CDR3 is CASSLVGGSYEQYF. Here the CDR3 DNA reads TGTGCCAGCAGCTTAGTAGGGGGCTCCTACGAGCAGTACTTC. The chain uses TRBV11-2 and TRBJ2-7; possibly TRBD1 for D (6 bases). V gave up 1 base and J gave up 0 bases, with 7 bases separating them. Germline V lookup: CDR1 SGHAT, CDR2 FQNNGV. The length of the CDR3 is 14 residues.